The 25 T cell receptor beta chains below were found in one sample sequenced in a study of cytomegalovirus exposure and HLA in healthy donors. PCR used 60 Vbeta primers and 13 Jbeta primers. Using immunoSEQ multiplex PCR, the repertoire was profiled, and TCRdb retains in-frame clones only, with some absent. Its table lists about 92,000 clones. Sequenced input: PBMCs. The receptor source for this set is a man aged 50 or older in good health and CMV-seropositive.

V and J are TRBV7-9 and TRBJ2-3; D possibly corresponds to TRBD2 (5 bases). V was shortened by 8 bases and J by 1 base, with 19 bases between the two germline ends. The CDR3 runs 16 residues. Germline V gene lookup returns CDR1 SEHNR and CDR2 FQNEAQ (reference sequence). CDR3 DNA: TGTGCCAGCGAAGTTGGAGGCCGCCGAGGCACAGATACGCAGTATTTT. It yields the protein CASEVGGRRGTDTQYF.

V usage is TRBV7-9 and J usage is TRBJ2-1, with 7 bases fitting TRBD1. V lost 5 bases, J lost 4 bases, and 8 bases stayed unmatched. Germline loops: CDR1 SEHNR, CDR2 FQNEAQ (reference sequence). This CDR3 contains 15 residues. CDR3 coding DNA: TGTGCCAGCAGCCCCCGGGACAGAGAATACAATGAGCAGTTCTTC. Protein sequence: CASSPRDREYNEQFF.

The chain recombines TRBV29-1 with TRBJ2-5, with 7 bases that match TRBD2. The V gene's germline CDR1 is SQVTM and CDR2 ANQGSEA. V was clipped by 4 bases and J by 5 bases; unmatched bases: 10. The CDR3 has 14 amino acids. The CDR3 DNA follows: TGCAGCGTTGGTGGGGGGGACTTCCAGGAGACCCAGTACTTC. Protein product: CSVGGGDFQETQYF.

In nucleotides, the CDR3 is TGTGCCACCAGCGAACGGGACAGAAGCTACAATGAGCAGTTCTTC. This gives the protein CATSERDRSYNEQFF. This chain connects TRBV15 to TRBJ2-1; 7 nucleotides align to TRBD1. Trimming cost V 5 bases and J 3 bases; bases outside gene matches: 7. The CDR3 runs to 15 residues. Germline CDR1 is LNHNV and CDR2 is YYDKDF (reference sequence).

The CDR3 sequence is CASSPNRVGNYGYTF. CDR3 in DNA: TGTGCCAGCAGTCCTAACAGGGTGGGGAACTATGGCTACACCTTC. The V gene is TRBV2, the J gene TRBJ1-2; possibly TRBD1 for D (6 bases). The CDR3 is 15 amino acids. Per germline, CDR1 SNHLY and CDR2 FYNNEI. Deletions cut 5 bases from V and 2 bases from J, with 15 bases between.

The chain recombines TRBV19 with TRBJ2-7, with 9 positions matching TRBD1. V gave up 2 bases and J gave up 2 bases; unmatched junction bases: 4. The CDR3 spans 15 residues. Germline-derived CDR1 and CDR2 are LNHDA and SQIVND (reference sequence). The CDR3 DNA reads TGTGCCAGTAGTATACTTTGGGACAGGGCCTACGAGCAGTACTTC. Amino acid sequence: CASSILWDRAYEQYF.

J is TRBJ2-1 and V is TRBV10-3; 8 positions agree with TRBD2. CDR1 and CDR2 (germline): ENHRY, SYGVKD. Germline trimming cut 8 bases from V and 7 bases from J; bases unmatched to any gene: 16. This CDR3 is built from 16 residues. The CDR3 region has the DNA TGTGCCATCGCGACGGCGGGGGGAGCGGGGAATAATGAGCAGTTCTTC. Translation gives CAIATAGGAGNNEQFF.

The V and J genes are TRBV15 and TRBJ1-2; D ambiguous. The V gene lost 0 bases and the J gene lost 2 bases, with 13 bases spanning the gap. The CDR3 sequence is 16 residues long. Germline assignment: CDR1 LNHNV and CDR2 YYDKDF (reference sequence). CDR3 sequence: CATSRDLVSGNYGYTF. CDR3 bases: TGTGCCACCAGCAGAGATCTCGTTAGCGGGAACTATGGCTACACCTTC.

This rearrangement joins TRBV11-3 to TRBJ1-2, with D perhaps matching TRBD1 (5 bases). V was clipped by 0 bases and J by 4 bases, with 9 bases between them. This CDR3 region has 14 residues. CDR1 is SGHNT and CDR2 is YENEEA in the germline V gene. The CDR3 DNA reads as TGTGCCAGCAGCTTAGACGGAGGGGCCTATGGCTACACCTTC. This translates into CASSLDGGAYGYTF.

J is TRBJ2-5 and V is TRBV18, with TRBD1 matching 7 bases. Germline CDR1 KGHSH, CDR2 LQKENI. V gave up 1 base and J gave up 5 bases; unmatched junction bases: 10. The CDR3 loop spans 16 amino acids. CDR3 residues: CASSPQAKGAGETQYF. The CDR3 bases are TGTGCCAGCTCACCACAAGCTAAGGGGGCCGGTGAGACCCAGTACTTC.

V gene TRBV18 combines with J gene TRBJ2-2; D gene ambiguous. Germline CDR1 and CDR2: KGHSH and LQKENI. The CDR3 is 14 amino acids. V lost 6 bases and J 1 base, leaving 9 bases between the germline ends. CDR3 loop: CASSYTENTGELFF. In nucleotides, the CDR3 is TGTGCCAGCTCCTACACAGAGAACACCGGGGAGCTGTTTTTT. Variable domain in full (rest from reference TRBV18 and TRBJ2-2): NAGVMQNPRHLVRRRGQEARLRCSPMKGHSHVYWYRQLPEEGLKFMVYLQKENIIDESGMPKERFSAEFPKEGPSILRIQQVVRGDSAAYFCASSYTENTGELFFGEGSRLTVL.

The chain employs TRBV30 and TRBJ2-1, with 12 bases that match TRBD1. V gave up 2 bases and J gave up 8 bases; unmatched junction bases: 4. The germline gives CDR1 GTSNPN, CDR2 SVGIG (reference sequence). The CDR3 totals 14 residues. In nucleotides, the CDR3 is TGTGCCTGGAGTCCCGGGACAGGGGGCGATGAGCAGTTCTTC. It encodes CAWSPGTGGDEQFF.

The chain recombines TRBV11-2 with TRBJ2-7, with 10 bases that match TRBD2. The ends lost 0 bases at V and 0 bases at J; junction bases unmatched: 8. This CDR3 comprises 18 residues. The germline V gene encodes CDR1 SGHAT and CDR2 FQNNGV. The DNA of the CDR3 is TGTGCCAGCAGCTTAGATCGTACTAGCGGGACGAGCTCCTACGAGCAGTACTTC. It is translated as CASSLDRTSGTSSYEQYF. Complete variable domain (other parts from reference TRBV11-2 and TRBJ2-7): EAGVAQSPRYKIIEKRQSVAFWCNPISGHATLYWYQQILGQGPKLLIQFQNNGVVDDSQLPKDRFSAERLKGVDSTLKIQPAKLEDSAVYLCASSLDRTSGTSSYEQYFGPGTRLTVT.

The V call is TRBV18, the J call TRBJ2-5, with 11 bases matching TRBD2. V dropped 5 bases and J dropped 5; count of bases not matched to a gene: 7. The V gene's germline CDR1 is KGHSH and CDR2 LQKENI. The CDR3 consists of 15 residues. CDR3 residues: CASSFRTSGWETQYF. The DNA for the CDR3 is TGTGCCAGCTCATTCCGGACTAGCGGGTGGGAGACCCAGTACTTC.

The CDR3: CASSFKGDWYEQYF. The CDR3 bases are TGTGCCAGCAGCTTCAAGGGAGATTGGTACGAGCAGTACTTC. The chain carries TRBV5-5 and TRBJ2-7; possibly TRBD2 for D (5 bases). Per germline, CDR1 SGHKS and CDR2 YYEKEE (reference sequence). This CDR3 comprises 14 residues. Trimming shortened V by 2 bases and J by 4 bases, and 13 bases separated the two germline ends.

V and J are TRBV11-3 and TRBJ2-1; 9 nucleotides match TRBD1. Germline CDR1 is SGHNT and CDR2 is YENEEA. J lost 6 bases, V lost 4 bases, and 7 bases had no gene match. The CDR3 is 15 amino acids. The CDR3 bases are TGTGCCAGCAGCTCGGGACAGGGACTGTTCAATGAGCAGTTCTTC. This sequence encodes CASSSGQGLFNEQFF.

The rearrangement joins TRBV11-3 to TRBJ1-4; TRBD1 matches at 7 bases. V lost 6 bases to trimming and J lost 0 bases; unmatched junction nucleotides: 1. CDR3 length: 14 residues. Germline lookup yields CDR1 SGHNT and CDR2 YENEEA. CDR3 DNA sequence: TGTGCCAGCAGGGGACAGTCAACTAATGAAAAACTGTTTTTT. This translates into CASRGQSTNEKLFF.

The genes are TRBV12-5 and TRBJ2-7; D possibly corresponds to TRBD2 (7 bases). V was cut by 9 bases and J by 5 bases, with 20 bases left in between. CDR1 and CDR2 (germline): LGHNT, FRNRAP. CDR3 length: 14 amino acids. The CDR3 loop is CARRGGGRIHEQYV. The CDR3 DNA is TGTGCTAGGCGGGGAGGGGGACGCATACACGAGCAGTACGTC.

The chain has TRBV27 and TRBJ2-1; the D gene is possibly TRBD2 (5 bases). From germline, CDR1 is MNHEY and CDR2 SMNVEV (reference sequence). This CDR3 is 13 amino acids long. The V end lost 6 bases, the J end lost 6 bases, and 12 bases lay between the germline ends. CDR3 protein: CASSLTRFNEQFF. In DNA, the CDR3 is TGTGCCAGCAGCCTAACTAGGTTCAATGAGCAGTTCTTC.

The J gene is TRBJ2-3, the V gene TRBV9, with a tentative D call TRBD2 (5 bases). The CDR3 sequence is 16 residues long. V was trimmed by 0 bases and J by 0 bases, leaving 11 bases between them. Germline CDR1 SGDLS, CDR2 YYNGEE. In nucleotides, the CDR3 is TGTGCCAGCAGCGTAGGCGGGCTAGTCAGCACAGATACGCAGTATTTT. Translating gives CASSVGGLVSTDTQYF.

V and J are TRBV7-9 and TRBJ1-5; D gene unclear. The V end lost 3 bases, the J end lost 5 bases, and 5 bases lay between the germline ends. This CDR3 has 12 residues. CDR1 is SEHNR, CDR2 FQNEAQ, per germline (reference sequence). The CDR3, as DNA: TGTGCCAGCAGCTTGAGAGATCAGCCCCAGCATTTT. This encodes CASSLRDQPQHF.

The V gene is TRBV10-1, the J gene TRBJ2-1; no firm D call. CDR3 length: 15 amino acids. Trimming removed 3 bases from V and 4 bases from J, with 13 bases in between. Per the germline V gene, CDR1 is WNHNN and CDR2 is SYGVQD (reference sequence). This CDR3 reads CASSDGLRWYNEQFF. DNA of the CDR3: TGCGCCAGCAGTGATGGGCTTAGATGGTACAATGAGCAGTTCTTC.

The rearrangement joins TRBV7-9 to TRBJ2-1; TRBD2 is a possible D gene (6 bases). Looked up from germline, CDR1 is SEHNR and CDR2 is FQNEAQ (reference sequence). V lost 5 bases, J lost 10 bases, and 18 bases lay in between. This CDR3 has 14 amino acids. The chain's CDR3 is CASSRRDSYREQFF. The CDR3 DNA reads TGTGCCAGCAGCCGCCGGGACTCCTACAGGGAGCAGTTCTTC.

The rearrangement uses TRBV4-1 and TRBJ1-1, with 7 bases fitting TRBD1. This CDR3 is 15 amino acids long. The J segment lost 6 bases and the V segment lost 2 bases, leaving 9 bases of the junction unmatched. From germline, CDR1 is MGHRA and CDR2 YSYEKL. CDR3 amino acids: CASSQWGTQGAEAFF. In DNA, the CDR3 is TGCGCCAGCAGCCAATGGGGGACTCAGGGGGCTGAAGCTTTCTTT.

The chain has TRBV4-1 and TRBJ2-1; D is perhaps TRBD2 (6 bases). V lost 1 base and J lost 8, with 12 bases in between. The CDR3 has 14 residues. In germline, CDR1 is MGHRA, CDR2 YSYEKL. The CDR3 nucleotides are TGCGCCAGCAGCCAAGTCGGGAGAGCCCATGAGCAGTTCTTC. Its translation: CASSQVGRAHEQFF.